These 2 T cell receptor beta chains were all obtained from the same sample, sequenced in a study of blood T cell repertoires in COVID-19. The method was immunoSEQ multiplex PCR; TCRdb's version includes in-frame clones alone and lacks a portion of them. The sample has about 63,000 clones, about 82% seen once. The sample was PBMCs or T cells enriched from blood (not recorded which). All receptors come from a woman aged 40-49 years with acute COVID-19.

This clone was counted a single time. The V call is TRBV10-2, the J call TRBJ2-3, with TRBD2 matching 10 bases. CDR3 length: 14 residues. CDR1 is WSHSY and CDR2 is SAAADI in the germline V gene. V was clipped by 6 bases and J by 9 bases; unmatched bases: 9. CDR3 amino acids: CASRTSGDTSTQYF. CDR3 nucleotide sequence: TGCGCCAGCAGAACTAGCGGGGACACCTCGACGCAGTATTTT.

The chain links TRBV24-1 to TRBJ2-4, with D unclear. The CDR3 has 16 residues. The V and J ends lost 0 bases and 0 bases respectively, with 8 bases between them. Germline CDR1 is KGHDR and CDR2 is SFDVKD. The CDR3 DNA reads TGTGCCACCAGTGATTTGGGGCAGCTAGCCAAAAACATTCAGTACTTC. It encodes CATSDLGQLAKNIQYF.